This T cell receptor (beta chain) stems from a study of cytomegalovirus exposure and HLA in healthy donors. Study results and limitations: Later genetic work tied a missense DCLRE1C variant to beta-chain V and J trimming. Earlier analysis looked at TCR beta V segments, and most were productive about 87% or about 30% of the time.

The PCR made use of 60 Vbeta and 13 Jbeta primers. The method was immunoSEQ multiplex PCR; TCRdb's version includes in-frame clones alone and lacks a portion of them. This sample's clone table lists 40,000 to 55,000 clones. Points on this clone: Its specificity is unknown.

CDR3 length: 14 residues. The trim removed 3 bases at V and 4 bases at J, leaving 2 bases unmatched. The V gene's germline CDR1 is MNHEY and CDR2 SMNVEV (reference sequence). Sequencing input: PBMCs. The V gene is TRBV27, the J gene TRBJ1-3; the match to TRBD1 covers 8 bases. This receptor was taken from a male donor in good health and CMV-seropositive. DNA of the CDR3: TGTGCCAGCAGTTTGACAGGGGAGGGAAACACCATATATTTT. As protein: CASSLTGEGNTIYF.